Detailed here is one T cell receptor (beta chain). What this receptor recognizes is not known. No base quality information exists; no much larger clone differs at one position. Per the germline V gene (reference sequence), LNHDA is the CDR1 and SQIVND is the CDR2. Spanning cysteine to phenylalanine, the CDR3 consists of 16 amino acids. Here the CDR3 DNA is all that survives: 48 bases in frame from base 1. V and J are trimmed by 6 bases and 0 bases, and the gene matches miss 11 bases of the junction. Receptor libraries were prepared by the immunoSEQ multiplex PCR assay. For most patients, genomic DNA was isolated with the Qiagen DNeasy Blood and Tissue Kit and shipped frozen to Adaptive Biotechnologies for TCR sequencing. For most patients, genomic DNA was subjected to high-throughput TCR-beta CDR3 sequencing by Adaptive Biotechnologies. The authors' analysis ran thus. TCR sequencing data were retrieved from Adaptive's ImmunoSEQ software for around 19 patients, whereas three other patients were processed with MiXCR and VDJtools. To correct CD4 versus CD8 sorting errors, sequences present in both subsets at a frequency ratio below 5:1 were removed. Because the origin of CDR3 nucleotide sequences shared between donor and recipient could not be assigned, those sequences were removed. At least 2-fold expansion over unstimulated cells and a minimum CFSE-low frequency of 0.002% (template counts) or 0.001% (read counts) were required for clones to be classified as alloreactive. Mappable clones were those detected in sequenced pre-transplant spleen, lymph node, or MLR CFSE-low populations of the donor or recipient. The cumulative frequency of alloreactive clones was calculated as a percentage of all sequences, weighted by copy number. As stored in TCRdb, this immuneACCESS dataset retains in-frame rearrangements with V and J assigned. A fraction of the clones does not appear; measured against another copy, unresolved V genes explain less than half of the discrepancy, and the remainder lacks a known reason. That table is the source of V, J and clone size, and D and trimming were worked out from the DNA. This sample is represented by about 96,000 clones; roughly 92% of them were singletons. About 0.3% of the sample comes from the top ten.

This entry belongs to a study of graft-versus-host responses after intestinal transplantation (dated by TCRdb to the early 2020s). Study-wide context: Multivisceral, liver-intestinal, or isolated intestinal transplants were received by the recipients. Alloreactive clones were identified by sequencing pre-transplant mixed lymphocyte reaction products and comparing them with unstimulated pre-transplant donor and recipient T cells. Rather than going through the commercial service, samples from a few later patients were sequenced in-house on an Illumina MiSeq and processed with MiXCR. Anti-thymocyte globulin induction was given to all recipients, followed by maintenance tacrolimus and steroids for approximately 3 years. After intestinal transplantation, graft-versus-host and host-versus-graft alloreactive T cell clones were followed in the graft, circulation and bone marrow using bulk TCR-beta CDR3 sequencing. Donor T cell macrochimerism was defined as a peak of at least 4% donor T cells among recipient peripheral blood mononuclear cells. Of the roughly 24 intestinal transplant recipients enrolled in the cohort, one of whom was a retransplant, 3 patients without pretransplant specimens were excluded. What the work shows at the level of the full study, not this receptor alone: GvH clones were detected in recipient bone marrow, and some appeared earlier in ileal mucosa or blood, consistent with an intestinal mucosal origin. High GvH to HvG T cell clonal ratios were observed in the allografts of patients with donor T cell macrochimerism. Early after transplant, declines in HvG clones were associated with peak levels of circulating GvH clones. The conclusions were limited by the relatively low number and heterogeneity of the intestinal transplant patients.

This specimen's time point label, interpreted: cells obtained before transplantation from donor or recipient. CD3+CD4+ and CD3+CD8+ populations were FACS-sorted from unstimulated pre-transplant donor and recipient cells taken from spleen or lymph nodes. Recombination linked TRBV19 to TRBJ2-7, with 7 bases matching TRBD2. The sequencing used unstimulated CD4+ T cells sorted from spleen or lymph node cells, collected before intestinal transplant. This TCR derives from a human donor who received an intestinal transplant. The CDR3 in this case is CASRLGEGYLSYEQYF. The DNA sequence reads TGTGCCAGTAGATTGGGGGAGGGCTACCTCTCCTACGAGCAGTACTTC.